The following is a TCR beta chain sequence with its context. Antigen: not known. The entry originates in a study of a mutant IDH1 vaccine in newly diagnosed glioma. Study-level information: Beforehand, treatment had been radiotherapy, temozolomide, or both; the majority received both.

Repertoires were generated with immunoSEQ multiplex PCR, while TCRdb's copy carries only in-frame clones and drops some. This table holds about 40,000 clones, 80% found once. Stated time point: week 11, during vaccination. The content of each vaccine dose was 300 ug of mutant IDH1 20-mer peptide, and topical imiquimod accompanied it. CDR3 length: 16 amino acids. With 2 bases removed from V and 5 bases from J, the gap between germline ends came to 19 bases. CDR1 SGHTS and CDR2 YDEGEE come from the germline V gene. This sequence was found in a woman aged 30 to 39 with glioma. Some clones in this sample may be carry-over from other donors' samples. The sample consisted of peripheral blood mononuclear cells (PBMCs), taken from a glioma patient whose treatment included an IDH1 peptide vaccine. The V gene is TRBV5-8, the J gene TRBJ2-5; perhaps TRBD1 as D (6 bases). This chain's CDR3 is CASSFGRGRLRETQYF. The DNA for the CDR3 is TGTGCCAGCAGCTTCGGCAGGGGACGTCTCAGGGAGACCCAGTACTTC.